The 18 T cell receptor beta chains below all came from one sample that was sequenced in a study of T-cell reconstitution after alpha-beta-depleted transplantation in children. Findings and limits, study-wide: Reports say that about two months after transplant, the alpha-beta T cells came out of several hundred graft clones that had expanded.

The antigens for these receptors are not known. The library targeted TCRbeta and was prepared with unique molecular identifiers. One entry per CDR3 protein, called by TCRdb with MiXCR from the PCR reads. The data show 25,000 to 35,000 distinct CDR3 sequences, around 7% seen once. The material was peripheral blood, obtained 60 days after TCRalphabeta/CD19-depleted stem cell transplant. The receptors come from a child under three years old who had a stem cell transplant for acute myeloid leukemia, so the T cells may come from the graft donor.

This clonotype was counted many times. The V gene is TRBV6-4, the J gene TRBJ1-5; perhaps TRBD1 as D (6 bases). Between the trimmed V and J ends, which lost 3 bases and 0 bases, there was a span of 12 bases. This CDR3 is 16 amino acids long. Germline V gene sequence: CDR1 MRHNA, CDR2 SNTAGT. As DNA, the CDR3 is TGTGCCAGCAGTGAGAGCGGGGGCTATAGCAATCAGCCCCAGCATTTT. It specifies CASSESGGYSNQPQHF.

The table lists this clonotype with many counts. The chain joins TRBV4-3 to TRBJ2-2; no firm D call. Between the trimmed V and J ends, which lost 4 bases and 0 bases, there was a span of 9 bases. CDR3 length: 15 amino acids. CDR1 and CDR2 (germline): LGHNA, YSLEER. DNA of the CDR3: TGCGCCAGCAGCCCACCGACTCCGAACACCGGGGAGCTGTTTTTT. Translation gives CASSPPTPNTGELFF.

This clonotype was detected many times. CDR3 nucleotide sequence: TGTGCCAGCCCTACCCCGGACACTGAAGCTTTCTTT. Its protein product is CASPTPDTEAFF. J is TRBJ1-1 and V is TRBV27; D not resolved. Trimming left V 8 bases short and J 3 bases short, with 10 bases between. Germline-derived CDR1 and CDR2 are MNHEY and SMNVEV (reference sequence). The CDR3 runs 12 residues.

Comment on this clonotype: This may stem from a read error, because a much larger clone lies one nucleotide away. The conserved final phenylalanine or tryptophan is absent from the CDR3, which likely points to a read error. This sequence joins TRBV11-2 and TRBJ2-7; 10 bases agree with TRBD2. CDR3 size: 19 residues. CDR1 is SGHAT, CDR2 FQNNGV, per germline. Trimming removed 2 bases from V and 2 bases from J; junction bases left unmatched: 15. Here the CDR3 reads CASSLQASGSTSRPYEQYY. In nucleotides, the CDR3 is TGTGCCAGCAGCTTACAGGCTAGCGGGAGTACCTCCCGGCCCTACGAGCAGTACTAC.

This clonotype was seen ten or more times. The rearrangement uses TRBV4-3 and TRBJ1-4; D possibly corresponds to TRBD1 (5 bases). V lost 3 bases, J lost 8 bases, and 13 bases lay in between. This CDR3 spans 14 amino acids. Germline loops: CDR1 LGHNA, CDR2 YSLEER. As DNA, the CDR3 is TGCGCCAGCAGCCACCAGGGAGAGATCGAAAAACTGTTTTTT. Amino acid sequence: CASSHQGEIEKLFF.

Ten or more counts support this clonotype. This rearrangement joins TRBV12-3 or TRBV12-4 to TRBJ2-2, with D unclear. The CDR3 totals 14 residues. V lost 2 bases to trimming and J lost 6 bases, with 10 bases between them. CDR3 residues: CASSLLPTPGELFF. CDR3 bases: TGTGCCAGCAGTTTACTACCTACACCCGGGGAGCTGTTTTTT.

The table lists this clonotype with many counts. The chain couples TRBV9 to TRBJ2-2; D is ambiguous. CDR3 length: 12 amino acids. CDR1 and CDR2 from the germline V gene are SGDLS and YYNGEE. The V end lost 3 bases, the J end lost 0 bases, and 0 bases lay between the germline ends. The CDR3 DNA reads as TGTGCCAGCAGCGCGAACACCGGGGAGCTGTTTTTT. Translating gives CASSANTGELFF. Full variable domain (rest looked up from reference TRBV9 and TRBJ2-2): DSGVTQTPKHLITATGQRVTLRCSPRSGDLSVYWYQQSLDQGLQFLIQYYNGEERAKGNILERFSAQQFPDLHSELNLSSLELGDSALYFCASSANTGELFFGEGSRLTVL.

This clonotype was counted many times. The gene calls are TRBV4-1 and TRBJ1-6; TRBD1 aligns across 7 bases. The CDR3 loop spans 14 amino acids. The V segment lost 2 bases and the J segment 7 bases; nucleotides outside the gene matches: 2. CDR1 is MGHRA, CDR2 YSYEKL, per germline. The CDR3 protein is CASSQNRGNSPLHF. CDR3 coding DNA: TGCGCCAGCAGCCAAAACAGGGGAAATTCACCCCTCCACTTT.

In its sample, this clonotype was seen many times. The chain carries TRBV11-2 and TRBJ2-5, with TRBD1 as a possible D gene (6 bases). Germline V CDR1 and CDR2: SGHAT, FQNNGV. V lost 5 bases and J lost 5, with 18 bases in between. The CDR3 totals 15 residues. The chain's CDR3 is CASSASPGHRETQYF. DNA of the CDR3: TGTGCCAGCAGCGCATCACCGGGACACCGGGAGACCCAGTACTTC.

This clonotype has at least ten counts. The CDR3 reads CASSVEGGRKNIQYF. The CDR3 nucleotides are TGTGCCAGCAGCGTCGAGGGGGGACGCAAAAACATTCAGTACTTC. The V and J genes are TRBV9 and TRBJ2-4; D might be TRBD1 or TRBD2, each matching 6 bases. V was pared by 2 bases and J by 3 bases, with 12 bases between. The CDR3 spans 15 residues. Germline V lookup: CDR1 SGDLS, CDR2 YYNGEE. The variable domain in full, completed from reference TRBV9 and TRBJ2-4, reads DSGVTQTPKHLITATGQRVTLRCSPRSGDLSVYWYQQSLDQGLQFLIQYYNGEERAKGNILERFSAQQFPDLHSELNLSSLELGDSALYFCASSVEGGRKNIQYFGAGTRLSVL.

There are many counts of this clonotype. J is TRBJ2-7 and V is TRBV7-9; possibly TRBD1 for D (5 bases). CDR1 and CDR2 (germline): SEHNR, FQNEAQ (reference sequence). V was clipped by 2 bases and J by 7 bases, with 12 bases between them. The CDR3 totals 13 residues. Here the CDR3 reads CASSLPQAREQYF. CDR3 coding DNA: TGTGCCAGCAGCTTACCACAGGCCAGAGAGCAGTACTTC.

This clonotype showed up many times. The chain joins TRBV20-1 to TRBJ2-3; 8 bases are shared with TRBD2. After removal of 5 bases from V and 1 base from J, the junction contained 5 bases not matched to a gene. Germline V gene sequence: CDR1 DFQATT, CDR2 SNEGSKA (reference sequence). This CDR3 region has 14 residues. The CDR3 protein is CSAPTGGRTDTQYF. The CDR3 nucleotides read TGCAGTGCTCCGACGGGAGGGCGCACAGATACGCAGTATTTT.

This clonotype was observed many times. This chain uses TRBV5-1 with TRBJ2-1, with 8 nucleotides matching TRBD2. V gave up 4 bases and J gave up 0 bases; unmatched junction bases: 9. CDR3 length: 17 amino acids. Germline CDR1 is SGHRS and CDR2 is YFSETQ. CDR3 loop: CASSPGERGSSYNEQFF. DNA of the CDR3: TGCGCCAGCAGCCCGGGCGAGCGGGGGAGCTCCTACAATGAGCAGTTCTTC.

CDR3 DNA: TGTGCCTTGGGCCGGACGGTCGCAGATACGCAGTATTTT. Its protein is CALGRTVADTQYF. The genes are TRBV30 and TRBJ2-3, with D unresolved. CDR3 length equals 13 residues. CDR1 GTSNPN and CDR2 SVGIG come from the germline V gene (reference sequence). V lost 7 bases and J 4 bases, leaving 15 bases between the germline ends.

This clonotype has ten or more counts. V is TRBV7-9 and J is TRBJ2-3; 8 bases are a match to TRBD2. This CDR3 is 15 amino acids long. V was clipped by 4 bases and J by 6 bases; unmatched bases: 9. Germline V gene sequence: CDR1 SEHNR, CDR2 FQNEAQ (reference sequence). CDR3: CASSSTGGAVDTQYF. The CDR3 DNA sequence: TGTGCCAGCAGCTCAACCGGGGGGGCGGTGGATACGCAGTATTTT.

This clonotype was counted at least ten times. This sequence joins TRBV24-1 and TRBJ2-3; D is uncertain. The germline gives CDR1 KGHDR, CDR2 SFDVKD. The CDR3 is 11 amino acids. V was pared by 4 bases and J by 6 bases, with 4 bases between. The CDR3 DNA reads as TGTGCCACCAGTGAGTGGGATACGCAGTATTTT. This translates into CATSEWDTQYF.

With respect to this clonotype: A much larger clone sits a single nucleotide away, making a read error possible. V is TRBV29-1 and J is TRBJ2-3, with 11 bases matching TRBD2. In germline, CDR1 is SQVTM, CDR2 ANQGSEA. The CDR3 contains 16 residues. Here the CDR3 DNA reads TGCAGCGTTGAAGGGCTAGCGGGGGGCCGCACAGATACGCACTATTTT. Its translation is CSVEGLAGGRTDTHYF.

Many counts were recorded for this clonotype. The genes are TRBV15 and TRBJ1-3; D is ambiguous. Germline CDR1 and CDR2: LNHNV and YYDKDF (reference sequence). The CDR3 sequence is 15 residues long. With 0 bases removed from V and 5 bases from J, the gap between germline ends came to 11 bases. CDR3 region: CATSRDGKGRNTIYF. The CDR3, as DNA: TGTGCCACCAGCAGAGATGGGAAGGGTAGAAACACCATATATTTT.